This entry features one T cell receptor (beta chain) sequence. This sample is part of a study of cytomegalovirus exposure and HLA in healthy donors. Sequenced by immunoSEQ multiplex PCR; TCRdb stores in-frame clones only, minus some. The sample includes about 160,000 clones, roughly 83% of them seen just once. The CDR3 has 15 amino acids. The V gene lost 1 base and the J gene lost 4 bases, with 14 bases spanning the gap. Looked up from germline, CDR1 is SGHAT and CDR2 is FQNNGV. This clonotype originated in a man younger than 45 in good health and CMV-seropositive. Specimen: PBMCs. The J gene is TRBJ2-7, the V gene TRBV11-2; tentative D call: TRBD2 (7 bases). This CDR3 is CASSLGSGGGYEQYF. The CDR3 DNA is TGTGCCAGCAGCTTAGGGTCGGGGGGCGGATACGAGCAGTACTTC.